The sequence of this T cell receptor beta chain was determined in a study of shared T cell receptors in the human thymus. The V end lost 2 bases, the J end lost 6 bases, and 11 bases lay between the germline ends. The CDR3 consists of 14 residues. Germline CDR1 reads LGHNT; CDR2 reads FRNRAP. The repertoire was sequenced with immunoSEQ multiplex PCR; TCRdb's copy has only in-frame clones and lacks some. The sample consists of roughly 560,000 clones, around three quarters of them appearing once. This sample was also put to use in a study of human thymus T cells.

Sequencing was performed on thymocytes. J is TRBJ1-5 and V is TRBV12-5, with a tentative D call TRBD1 (5 bases). This clonotype originated in a boy younger than two with a congenital heart defect. This chain's CDR3 is CASGLRQGAQPQHF. In DNA, the CDR3 is TGTGCTAGTGGTTTGCGGCAGGGCGCTCAGCCCCAGCATTTT.